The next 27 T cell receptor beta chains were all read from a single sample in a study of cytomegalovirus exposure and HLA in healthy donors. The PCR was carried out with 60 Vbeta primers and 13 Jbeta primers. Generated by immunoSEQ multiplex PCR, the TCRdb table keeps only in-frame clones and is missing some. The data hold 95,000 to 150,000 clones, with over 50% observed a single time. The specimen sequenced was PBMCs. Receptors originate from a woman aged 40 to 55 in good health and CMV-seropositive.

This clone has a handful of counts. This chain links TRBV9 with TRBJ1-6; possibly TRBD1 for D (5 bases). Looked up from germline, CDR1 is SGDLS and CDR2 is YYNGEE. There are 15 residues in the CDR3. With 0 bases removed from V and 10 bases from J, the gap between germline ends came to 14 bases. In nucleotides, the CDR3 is TGTGCCAGCAGCGTAGAAGGGGCGGCGGGATCACCCCTCCACTTT. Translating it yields CASSVEGAAGSPLHF.

CDR3 amino acids: CAIRPAGLGSPLHF. The DNA for the CDR3 is TGTGCCATCAGGCCGGCGGGGCTAGGGTCACCCCTCCACTTT. The chain combines TRBV10-3 with TRBJ1-6; tentative D call: TRBD1 (5 bases). This CDR3 contains 14 residues. In germline, CDR1 is ENHRY, CDR2 SYGVKD. The V and J ends lost 6 bases and 10 bases respectively, with 16 bases between them.

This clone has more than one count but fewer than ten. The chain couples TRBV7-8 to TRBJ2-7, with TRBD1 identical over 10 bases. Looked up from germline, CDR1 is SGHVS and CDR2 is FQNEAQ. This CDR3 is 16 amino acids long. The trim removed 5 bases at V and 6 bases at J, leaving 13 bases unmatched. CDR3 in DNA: TGTGCCAGCAGCCCGGCCCGGACAGGGGGATTTGTCGAGCAGTACTTC. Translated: CASSPARTGGFVEQYF.

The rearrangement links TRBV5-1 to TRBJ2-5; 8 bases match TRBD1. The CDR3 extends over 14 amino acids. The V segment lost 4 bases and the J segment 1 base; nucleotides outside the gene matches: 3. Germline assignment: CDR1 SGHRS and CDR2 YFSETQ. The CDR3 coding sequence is TGCGCCAGCAGCGGGCAGGGGGCCCAAGAGACCCAGTACTTC. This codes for CASSGQGAQETQYF.

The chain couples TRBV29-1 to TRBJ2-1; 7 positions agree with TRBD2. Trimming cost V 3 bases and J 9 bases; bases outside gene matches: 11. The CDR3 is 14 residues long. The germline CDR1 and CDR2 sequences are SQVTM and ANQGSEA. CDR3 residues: CSVDWLAVGAEQFF. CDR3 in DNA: TGCAGCGTTGATTGGCTAGCGGTGGGAGCTGAGCAGTTCTTC.

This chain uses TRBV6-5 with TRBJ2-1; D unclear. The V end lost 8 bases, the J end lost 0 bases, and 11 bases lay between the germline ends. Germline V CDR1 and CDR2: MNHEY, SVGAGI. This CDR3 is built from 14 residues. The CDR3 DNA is TGTGCCAGCGGCGCGGAGAGCTCCTACAATGAGCAGTTCTTC. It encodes CASGAESSYNEQFF.

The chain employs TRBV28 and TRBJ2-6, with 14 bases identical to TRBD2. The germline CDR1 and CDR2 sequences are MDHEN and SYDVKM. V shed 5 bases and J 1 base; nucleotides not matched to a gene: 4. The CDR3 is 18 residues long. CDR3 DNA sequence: TGTGCCAGCAGTCCCGGGACTAGCGGGAGTTCTGGGGCCAACGTCCTGACTTTC. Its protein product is CASSPGTSGSSGANVLTF. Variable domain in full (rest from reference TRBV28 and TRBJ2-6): DVKVTQSSRYLVKRTGEKVFLECVQDMDHENMFWYRQDPGLGLRLIYFSYDVKMKEKGDIPEGYSVSREKKERFSLILESASTNQTSMYLCASSPGTSGSSGANVLTFGAGSRLTVL.

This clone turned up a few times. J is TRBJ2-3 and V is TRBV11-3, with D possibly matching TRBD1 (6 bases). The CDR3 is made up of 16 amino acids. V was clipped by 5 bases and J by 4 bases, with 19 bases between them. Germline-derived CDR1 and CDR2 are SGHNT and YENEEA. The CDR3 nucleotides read TGTGCCAGCAGCCCGACGGCAGGGGAACTGCCAGATACGCAGTATTTT. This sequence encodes CASSPTAGELPDTQYF. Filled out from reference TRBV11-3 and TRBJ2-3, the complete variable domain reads EAGVVQSPRYKIIEKKQPVAFWCNPISGHNTLYWYLQNLGQGPELLIRYENEEAVDDSQLPKDRFSAERLKGVDSTLKIQPAELGDSAVYLCASSPTAGELPDTQYFGPGTRLTVL.

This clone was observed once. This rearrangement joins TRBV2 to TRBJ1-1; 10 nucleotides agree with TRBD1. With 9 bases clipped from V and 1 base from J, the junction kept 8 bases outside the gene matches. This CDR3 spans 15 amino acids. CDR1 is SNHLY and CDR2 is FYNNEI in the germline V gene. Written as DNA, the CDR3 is TGTGCCAGTTCTTACAGACAGGGGGCGAACACTGAAGCTTTCTTT. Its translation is CASSYRQGANTEAFF.

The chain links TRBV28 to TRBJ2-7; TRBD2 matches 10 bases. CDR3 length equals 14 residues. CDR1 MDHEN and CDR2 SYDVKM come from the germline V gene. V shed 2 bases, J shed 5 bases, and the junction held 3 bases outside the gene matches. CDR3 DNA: TGTGCCAGCAGTTTAGGGACTAGCGTACACGAGCAGTACTTC. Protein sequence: CASSLGTSVHEQYF.

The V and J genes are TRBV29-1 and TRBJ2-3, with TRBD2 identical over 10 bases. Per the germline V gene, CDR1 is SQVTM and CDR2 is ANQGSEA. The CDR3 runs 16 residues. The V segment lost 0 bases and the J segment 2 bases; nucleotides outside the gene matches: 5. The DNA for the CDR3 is TGCAGCGTTGAAGATCCTAGCGGGGGCGACACAGATACGCAGTATTTT. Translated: CSVEDPSGGDTDTQYF.

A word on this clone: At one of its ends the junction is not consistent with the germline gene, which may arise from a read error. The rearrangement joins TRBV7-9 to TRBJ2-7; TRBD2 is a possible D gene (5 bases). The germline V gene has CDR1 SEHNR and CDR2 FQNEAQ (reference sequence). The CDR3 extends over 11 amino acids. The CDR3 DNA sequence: TGTTCCAGCAGCTTTGGCGGGGAGCAGTACTTC. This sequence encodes CSSSFGGEQYF. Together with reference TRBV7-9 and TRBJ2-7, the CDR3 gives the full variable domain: DTGVSQNPRHKITKRGQNVTFRCDPISEHNRLYWYRQTLGQGPEFLTYFQNEAQLEKSRLLSDRFSAERPKGSFSTLEIQRTEQGDSAMYLCSSSFGGEQYFGPGTRLTVT.

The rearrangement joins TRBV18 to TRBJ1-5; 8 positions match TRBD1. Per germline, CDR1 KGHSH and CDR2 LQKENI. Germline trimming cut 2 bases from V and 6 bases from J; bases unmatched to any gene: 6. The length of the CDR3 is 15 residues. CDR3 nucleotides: TGTGCCAGCTCACCAGAGACAGGGGTTAGTCAGCCCCAGCATTTT. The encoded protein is CASSPETGVSQPQHF.

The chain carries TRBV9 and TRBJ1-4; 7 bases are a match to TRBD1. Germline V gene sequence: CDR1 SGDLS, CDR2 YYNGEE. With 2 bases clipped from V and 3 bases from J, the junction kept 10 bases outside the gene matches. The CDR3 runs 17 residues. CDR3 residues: CASSVGTARGANEKLFF. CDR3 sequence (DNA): TGTGCCAGCAGCGTTGGGACAGCTCGTGGAGCTAATGAAAAACTGTTTTTT.

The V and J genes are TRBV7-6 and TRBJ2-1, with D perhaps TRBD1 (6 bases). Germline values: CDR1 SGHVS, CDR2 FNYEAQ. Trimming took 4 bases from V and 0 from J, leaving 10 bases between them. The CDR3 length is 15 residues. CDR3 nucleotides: TGTGCCAGCAGCTCCACAGGGAGCTCCTACAATGAGCAGTTCTTC. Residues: CASSSTGSSYNEQFF.

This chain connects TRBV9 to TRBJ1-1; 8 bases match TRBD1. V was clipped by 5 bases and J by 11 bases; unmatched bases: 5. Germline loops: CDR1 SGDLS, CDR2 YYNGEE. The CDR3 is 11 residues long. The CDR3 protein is CASRRTGRAFF. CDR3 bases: TGTGCCAGCAGAAGGACAGGGAGGGCTTTCTTT.

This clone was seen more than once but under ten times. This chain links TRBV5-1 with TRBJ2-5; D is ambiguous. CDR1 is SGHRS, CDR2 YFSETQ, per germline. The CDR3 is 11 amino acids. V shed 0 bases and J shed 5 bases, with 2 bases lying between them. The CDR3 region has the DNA TGCGCCAGCAGCTTGGCGGAGACCCAGTACTTC. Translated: CASSLAETQYF.

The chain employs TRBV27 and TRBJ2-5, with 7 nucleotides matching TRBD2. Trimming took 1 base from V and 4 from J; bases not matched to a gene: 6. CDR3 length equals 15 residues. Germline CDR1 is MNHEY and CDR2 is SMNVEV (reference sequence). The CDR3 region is CASSLWGGEGETQYF. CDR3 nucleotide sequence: TGTGCCAGCAGTTTATGGGGGGGGGAGGGAGAGACCCAGTACTTC.

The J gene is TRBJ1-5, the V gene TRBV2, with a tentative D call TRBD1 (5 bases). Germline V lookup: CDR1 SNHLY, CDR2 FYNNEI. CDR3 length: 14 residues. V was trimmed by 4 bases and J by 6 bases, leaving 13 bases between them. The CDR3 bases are TGTGCCAGCAGTGCTAAGCGGGGGGGTCAGCCCCAGCATTTT. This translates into CASSAKRGGQPQHF.

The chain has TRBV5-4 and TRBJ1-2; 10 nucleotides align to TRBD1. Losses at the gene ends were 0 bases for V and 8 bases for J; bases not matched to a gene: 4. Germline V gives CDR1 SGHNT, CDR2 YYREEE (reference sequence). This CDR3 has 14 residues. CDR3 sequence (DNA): TGTGCCAGCAGCTTGGGGGGGGACAGGGGAGGCTACACCTTC. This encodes CASSLGGDRGGYTF.

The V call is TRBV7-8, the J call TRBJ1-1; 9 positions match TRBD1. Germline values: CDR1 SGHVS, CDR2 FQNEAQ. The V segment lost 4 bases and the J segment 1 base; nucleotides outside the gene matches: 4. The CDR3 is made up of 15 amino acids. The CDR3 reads CASSSTGGKNTEAFF. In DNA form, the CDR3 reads TGTGCCAGCAGCTCGACAGGGGGGAAGAACACTGAAGCTTTCTTT. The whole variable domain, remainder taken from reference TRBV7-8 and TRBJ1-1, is GAGVSQSPRYKVAKRGQDVALRCDPISGHVSLFWYQQALGQGPEFLTYFQNEAQLDKSGLPSDRFFAERPEGSVSTLKIQRTQQEDSAVYLCASSSTGGKNTEAFFGQGTRLTVV.

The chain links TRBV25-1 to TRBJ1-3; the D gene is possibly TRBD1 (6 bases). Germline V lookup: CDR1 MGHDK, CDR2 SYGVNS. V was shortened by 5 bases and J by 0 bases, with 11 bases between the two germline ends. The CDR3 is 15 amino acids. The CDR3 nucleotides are TGTGCCAGCAGTAACATCAGGGGCTCTGGAAACACCATATATTTT. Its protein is CASSNIRGSGNTIYF.

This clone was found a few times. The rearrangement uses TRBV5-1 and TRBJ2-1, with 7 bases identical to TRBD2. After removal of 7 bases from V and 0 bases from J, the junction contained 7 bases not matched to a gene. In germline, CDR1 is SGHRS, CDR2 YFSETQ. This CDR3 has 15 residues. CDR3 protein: CASWSGGGSYNEQFF. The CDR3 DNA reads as TGCGCCAGCTGGTCTGGGGGGGGCTCCTACAATGAGCAGTTCTTC.

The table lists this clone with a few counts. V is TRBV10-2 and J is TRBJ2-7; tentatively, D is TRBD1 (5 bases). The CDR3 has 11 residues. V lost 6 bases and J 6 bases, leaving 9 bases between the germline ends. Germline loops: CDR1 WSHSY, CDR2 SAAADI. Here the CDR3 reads CASSHTGEQYF. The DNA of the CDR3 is TGCGCCAGCAGCCACACAGGCGAGCAGTACTTC.

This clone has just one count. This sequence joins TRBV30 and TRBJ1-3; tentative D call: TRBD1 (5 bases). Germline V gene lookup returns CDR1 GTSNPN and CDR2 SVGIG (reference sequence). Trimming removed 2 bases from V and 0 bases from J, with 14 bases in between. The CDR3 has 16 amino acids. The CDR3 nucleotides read TGTGCCTGGAGTAGGGCAGGGTCGAGCTCTGGAAACACCATATATTTT. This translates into CAWSRAGSSSGNTIYF.

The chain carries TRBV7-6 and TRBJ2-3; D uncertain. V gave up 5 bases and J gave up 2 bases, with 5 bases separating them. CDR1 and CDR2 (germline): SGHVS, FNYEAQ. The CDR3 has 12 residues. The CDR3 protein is CASSRDTDTQYF. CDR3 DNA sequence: TGTGCCAGCAGCCGCGACACAGATACGCAGTATTTT.

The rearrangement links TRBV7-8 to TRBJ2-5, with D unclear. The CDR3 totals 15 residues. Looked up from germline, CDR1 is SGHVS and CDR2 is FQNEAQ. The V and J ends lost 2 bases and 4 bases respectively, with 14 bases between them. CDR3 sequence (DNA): TGTGCCAGCAGCTTAAATGCAGTTAGCTTAGAGACCCAGTACTTC. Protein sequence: CASSLNAVSLETQYF.